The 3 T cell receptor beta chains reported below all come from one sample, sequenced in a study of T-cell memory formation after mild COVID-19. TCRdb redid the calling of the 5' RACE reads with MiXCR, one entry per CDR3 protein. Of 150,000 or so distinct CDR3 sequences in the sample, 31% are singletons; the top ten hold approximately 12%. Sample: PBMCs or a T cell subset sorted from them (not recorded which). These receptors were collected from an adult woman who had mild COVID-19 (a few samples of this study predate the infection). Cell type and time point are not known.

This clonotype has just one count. The chain's CDR3 is CASSPPDGVNQPQHF. The CDR3 bases are TGTGCCAGCAGTCCTCCGGACGGGGTCAATCAGCCCCAGCATTTT. J is TRBJ1-5 and V is TRBV6-6; D ambiguous. In germline, CDR1 is MNHNY, CDR2 SVGAGI (reference sequence). The CDR3 is 15 residues long. The V end lost 5 bases, the J end lost 3 bases, and 14 bases lay between the germline ends.

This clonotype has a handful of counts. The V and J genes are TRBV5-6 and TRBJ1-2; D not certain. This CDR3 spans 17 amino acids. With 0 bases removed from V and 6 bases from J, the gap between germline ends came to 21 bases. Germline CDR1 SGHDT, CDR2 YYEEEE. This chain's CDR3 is CASSLEGSLLIGHGYTF. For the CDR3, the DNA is TGTGCCAGCAGCTTGGAAGGTTCGTTGTTGATAGGGCATGGCTACACCTTC.

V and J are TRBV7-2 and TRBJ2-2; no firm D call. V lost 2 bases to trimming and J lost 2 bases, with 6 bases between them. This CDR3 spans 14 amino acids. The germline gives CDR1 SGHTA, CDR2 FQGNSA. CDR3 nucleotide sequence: TGTGCCAGCAGCTTATCACCCAACACCGGGGAGCTGTTTTTT. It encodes CASSLSPNTGELFF.